The entry below describes one T cell receptor (beta chain). Data came from immunoSEQ multiplex PCR; TCRdb stores just in-frame clones and leaves some out. This table holds about 170,000 clones, roughly 85% found once. The CDR3 extends over 17 amino acids. V shed 3 bases and J 2 bases; nucleotides not matched to a gene: 12. Germline assignment: CDR1 GTSNPN and CDR2 SVGIG (reference sequence). This sample is drawn from a study of blood T cell repertoires in COVID-19. Grouping used clinical history reported by participants in a survey and questionnaire. This clonotype originated in a woman aged 45-59 years who had recovered from COVID-19. Sequencing input: PBMCs or T cells enriched from blood (not recorded which). This chain uses TRBV30 with TRBJ1-2, with TRBD1 matching 10 bases. The CDR3 reads CAWRKGQGTVTNYGYTF. The CDR3 coding sequence is TGTGCCTGGAGAAAGGGACAGGGGACCGTAACAAACTATGGCTACACCTTC.